The 30 T cell receptor beta chains below come from one sample, sequenced in a study of PD-1 blockade in classical Hodgkin lymphoma. Repertoires were generated with immunoSEQ multiplex PCR, while TCRdb's copy carries only in-frame clones and drops some. The sample has roughly 46,000 clones; about 80% are singletons. This sample's time point: cycle 4 day 1 (C4D1), after more than five weeks of nivolumab. Relapse after autologous stem cell transplantation occurred in every patient, and brentuximab vedotin exposure varied. The sequencing used peripheral blood mononuclear cells (PBMCs), collected before the fourth cycle of nivolumab. The receptors were gathered from a human donor with classical Hodgkin lymphoma.

The genes are TRBV9 and TRBJ2-2; 14 bases match TRBD2. Germline CDR1 SGDLS, CDR2 YYNGEE. Trimming took 1 base from V and 5 from J; bases not matched to a gene: 7. The CDR3 loop spans 18 amino acids. The CDR3 is CASSVSGTSGSRTGELFF. Written as DNA, the CDR3 is TGTGCCAGCAGCGTATCCGGGACTAGCGGGAGTAGGACCGGGGAGCTGTTTTTT. The complete variable domain, with remaining parts taken from reference TRBV9 and TRBJ2-2, reads DSGVTQTPKHLITATGQRVTLRCSPRSGDLSVYWYQQSLDQGLQFLIQYYNGEERAKGNILERFSAQQFPDLHSELNLSSLELGDSALYFCASSVSGTSGSRTGELFFGEGSRLTVL.

This chain joins TRBV28 and TRBJ2-7; TRBD2 agrees at 7 bases. Trimming took 3 bases from V and 2 from J; bases not matched to a gene: 7. Germline V gene lookup returns CDR1 MDHEN and CDR2 SYDVKM. CDR3 size: 15 residues. The CDR3 reads CASSFGTKGPYEQYF. The CDR3 region has the DNA TGTGCCAGCAGTTTTGGGACTAAGGGGCCCTACGAGCAGTACTTC.

This sequence joins TRBV11-2 and TRBJ2-7, with 8 bases fitting TRBD1. CDR1 SGHAT and CDR2 FQNNGV come from the germline V gene. The CDR3 length is 14 residues. Trimming at V came to 4 bases and at J to 5 bases, leaving 7 bases not matched to a gene. The CDR3 spells CASSSRDRTHEQYF. CDR3 bases: TGTGCCAGCAGCTCCCGGGACAGGACGCACGAGCAGTACTTC. The full variable domain, rest sourced from reference TRBV11-2 and TRBJ2-7, is EAGVAQSPRYKIIEKRQSVAFWCNPISGHATLYWYQQILGQGPKLLIQFQNNGVVDDSQLPKDRFSAERLKGVDSTLKIQPAKLEDSAVYLCASSSRDRTHEQYFGPGTRLTVT.

The V call is TRBV2, the J call TRBJ2-4, with D hard to call. The CDR3 runs to 12 residues. V dropped 7 bases and J dropped 0 bases, with 4 bases sitting between them. Germline V gene lookup returns CDR1 SNHLY and CDR2 FYNNEI. The CDR3 nucleotides read TGTGCCAGCACTCTAGCCAAAAACATTCAGTACTTC. It codes for CASTLAKNIQYF.

This clone appeared once. The chain recombines TRBV4-1 with TRBJ2-1, with TRBD2 as a possible D gene (5 bases). Germline loops: CDR1 MGHRA, CDR2 YSYEKL. V dropped 0 bases and J dropped 4 bases, with 7 bases sitting between them. CDR3 size: 14 residues. The chain's CDR3 is CASSQEAGYNEQFF. DNA for the CDR3: TGCGCCAGCAGCCAAGAGGCGGGTTACAATGAGCAGTTCTTC.

This clone was observed a handful of times. The rearrangement joins TRBV7-9 to TRBJ1-2, with D possibly matching TRBD1 (5 bases). This CDR3 contains 13 residues. Germline values: CDR1 SEHNR, CDR2 FQNEAQ (reference sequence). Between the trimmed V and J ends, which lost 4 bases and 8 bases, there was a span of 14 bases. CDR3 protein: CASSSPAGAGYTF. The CDR3 DNA follows: TGTGCCAGCAGCTCCCCGGCCGGGGCGGGCTACACCTTC.

The chain joins TRBV28 to TRBJ2-3; D call uncertain. The CDR3 contains 15 residues. The germline V gene has CDR1 MDHEN and CDR2 SYDVKM. V dropped 6 bases and J dropped 0 bases, with 13 bases sitting between them. CDR3 bases: TGTGCCAGCAGCCCAATGACCTTTAGCACAGATACGCAGTATTTT. Translated, it gives CASSPMTFSTDTQYF.

The J gene is TRBJ2-3, the V gene TRBV29-1, with 11 bases lining up with TRBD2. V shed 2 bases, J shed 10 bases, and the junction held 20 bases outside the gene matches. The CDR3 has 18 amino acids. Germline CDR1 is SQVTM and CDR2 is ANQGSEA. CDR3: CSVEMLRGTSGSQGSQYF. The CDR3 nucleotides read TGCAGCGTTGAAATGCTTCGGGGGACTAGCGGCTCTCAGGGGTCGCAGTATTTT.

This clone was seen ten or more times. The chain carries TRBV21-1 and TRBJ2-7; TRBD1 is the table's D call and was not checked against the DNA. TRBV21-1 is a pseudogene locus. This CDR3 contains 15 residues. The CDR3 DNA reads TGTGCCAGCACCCAAAACGGGACAGGGGGTGTCGAGCAGTACTTC. The encoded protein is CASTQNGTGGVEQYF.

This chain joins TRBV29-1 and TRBJ1-1; D ambiguous. Germline values: CDR1 SQVTM, CDR2 ANQGSEA. The CDR3 has 14 amino acids. Trimming removed 4 bases from V and 5 bases from J, with 17 bases in between. Here the CDR3 reads CSVAFGAGRTEAFF. The CDR3, as DNA: TGCAGCGTTGCTTTCGGAGCAGGAAGGACTGAAGCTTTCTTT.

V gene TRBV5-1 combines with J gene TRBJ2-3; tentatively, D is TRBD1 or TRBD2 (5 bases each). CDR3 size: 16 residues. The V gene lost 4 bases and the J gene lost 2 bases, with 17 bases spanning the gap. Germline CDR1 SGHRS, CDR2 YFSETQ. This CDR3 is CASSPAKGTHTDTQYF. The CDR3 DNA follows: TGCGCCAGCAGCCCGGCTAAGGGGACCCACACAGATACGCAGTATTTT.

The genes are TRBV29-1 and TRBJ2-5; 10 nucleotides agree with TRBD2. V was pared by 3 bases and J by 4 bases, with 2 bases of the junction left unmatched. This CDR3 is built from 13 residues. Germline lookup yields CDR1 SQVTM and CDR2 ANQGSEA. The CDR3 DNA reads TGCAGCGTTGAGCGGACTAGCGGAGAGACCCAGTACTTC. Its translation: CSVERTSGETQYF.

The V call is TRBV4-3, the J call TRBJ2-7, with 9 positions matching TRBD1. The V gene's germline CDR1 is LGHNA and CDR2 YSLEER. CDR3 length equals 14 residues. V trimming: 4 bases; J trimming: 5 bases; junction bases outside the gene matches: 6. This CDR3 is CASSRGTGHDEQYF. The CDR3 DNA is TGCGCCAGCAGCCGAGGGACAGGGCACGACGAGCAGTACTTC.

The sample holds a few counts of this clone. The V and J genes are TRBV5-6 and TRBJ1-1; D uncertain. CDR1 and CDR2 from the germline V gene are SGHDT and YYEEEE. The CDR3 covers 18 residues. V gave up 0 bases and J gave up 5 bases, with 23 bases separating them. This CDR3 is CASSLESWQDLRKTEAFF. For the CDR3, the DNA is TGTGCCAGCAGCTTGGAAAGTTGGCAGGACCTAAGGAAGACTGAAGCTTTCTTT. Full variable domain (rest looked up from reference TRBV5-6 and TRBJ1-1): DAGVTQSPTHLIKTRGQQVTLRCSPKSGHDTVSWYQQALGQGPQFIFQYYEEEERQRGNFPDRFSGHQFPNYSSELNVNALLLGDSALYLCASSLESWQDLRKTEAFFGQGTRLTVV.

This sequence joins TRBV7-2 and TRBJ2-3; maybe TRBD2 (5 bases). In germline, CDR1 is SGHTA, CDR2 FQGNSA. The CDR3 covers 13 residues. Trimming left V 5 bases short and J 0 bases short, with 6 bases between. The CDR3 sequence is CASSRGSTDTQYF. In DNA, the CDR3 is TGTGCCAGCAGCCGAGGGAGCACAGATACGCAGTATTTT.

The rearrangement joins TRBV18 to TRBJ1-5; TRBD1 is a possible D gene (5 bases). This CDR3 comprises 16 residues. The germline V gene encodes CDR1 KGHSH and CDR2 LQKENI. Deletions cut 2 bases from V and 1 base from J, with 12 bases between. CDR3 sequence reads: CASSPIGAGSNQPQHF. CDR3 nucleotides: TGTGCCAGCTCACCAATTGGGGCAGGGAGCAATCAGCCCCAGCATTTT. The whole variable domain, filled in from reference TRBV18 and TRBJ1-5, reads NAGVMQNPRHLVRRRGQEARLRCSPMKGHSHVYWYRQLPEEGLKFMVYLQKENIIDESGMPKERFSAEFPKEGPSILRIQQVVRGDSAAYFCASSPIGAGSNQPQHFGDGTRLSIL.

This chain joins TRBV28 and TRBJ1-1; tentatively, D is TRBD1 (5 bases). V dropped 5 bases and J dropped 6 bases, with 19 bases sitting between them. The CDR3 is made up of 15 amino acids. The germline CDR1 and CDR2 sequences are MDHEN and SYDVKM. The CDR3: CASSLMTVAPSEAFF. CDR3 nucleotide sequence: TGTGCCAGCAGTCTCATGACAGTGGCCCCTTCTGAAGCTTTCTTT.

This chain connects TRBV7-9 to TRBJ2-7; D remains ambiguous. In germline, CDR1 is SEHNR, CDR2 FQNEAQ (reference sequence). CDR3 length: 14 amino acids. Trimming stripped 1 base from V and 2 bases from J, with 9 bases between. CDR3: CASSLDADAYEQYF. Written as DNA, the CDR3 is TGTGCCAGCAGCTTAGACGCCGACGCCTACGAGCAGTACTTC.

This chain uses TRBV6-5 with TRBJ1-2, with D hard to call. V gave up 5 bases and J gave up 0 bases, with 10 bases separating them. CDR1 and CDR2 (germline): MNHEY, SVGAGI. The CDR3 is 14 residues long. DNA for the CDR3: TGTGCCAGCAGTCTCACATCGACTAACTATGGCTACACCTTC. Translation gives CASSLTSTNYGYTF.

The chain combines TRBV28 with TRBJ2-5; D is perhaps TRBD2 (7 bases). CDR1 MDHEN and CDR2 SYDVKM come from the germline V gene. There are 15 residues in the CDR3. V lost 4 bases, J lost 7 bases, and 19 bases lay in between. CDR3 nucleotide sequence: TGTGCCAGCAGTTATCGCTCGGGGGGCCGGGCGACCCAGTACTTC. Translating it yields CASSYRSGGRATQYF.

This clone was counted once. The chain uses TRBV11-3 and TRBJ2-7; D may be TRBD2 (5 bases). Germline V gene sequence: CDR1 SGHNT, CDR2 YENEEA. The CDR3 extends over 14 amino acids. Trimming cost V 1 base and J 1 base, with 8 bases left between them. The CDR3 here is CASSLVRVSYEQYF. In nucleotides, the CDR3 is TGTGCCAGCAGCTTAGTGCGGGTGTCCTACGAGCAGTACTTC.

This clone came up a few times. The rearrangement links TRBV4-1 to TRBJ1-5, with 7 bases that match TRBD1. Germline V gene data show CDR1 as MGHRA and CDR2 as YSYEKL. This CDR3 has 15 amino acids. With 0 bases clipped from V and 1 base from J, the junction kept 0 bases outside the gene matches. The CDR3 protein is CASSQETGSNQPQHF. The CDR3 bases are TGCGCCAGCAGCCAAGAGACAGGGAGCAATCAGCCCCAGCATTTT.

The rearrangement uses TRBV11-3 and TRBJ1-1; a weak D match, TRBD1 (5 bases). Germline loops: CDR1 SGHNT, CDR2 YENEEA. This CDR3 has 13 amino acids. V lost 5 bases, J lost 2 bases, and 9 bases lay in between. CDR3 in DNA: TGTGCCAGCAGCCAGGACACAAACACTGAAGCTTTCTTT. Protein sequence: CASSQDTNTEAFF.

The rearrangement uses TRBV5-1 and TRBJ1-2; 7 bases match TRBD1. The J segment lost 5 bases and the V segment lost 4 bases, leaving 14 bases of the junction unmatched. Germline assignment: CDR1 SGHRS and CDR2 YFSETQ. The CDR3 is 16 residues long. CDR3 nucleotides: TGCGCCAGCAGCGATGGCCCCAGGGAACAGGGGTATGGCTACACCTTC. Translation: CASSDGPREQGYGYTF.

This chain links TRBV27 with TRBJ2-5, with D unresolved. The CDR3 sequence is 14 residues long. V lost 6 bases, J lost 2 bases, and 13 bases lay in between. Germline V gene data show CDR1 as MNHEY and CDR2 as SMNVEV (reference sequence). CDR3 DNA: TGTGCCAGCAGCTTCTCTCCGCATCAAGAGACCCAGTACTTC. Its protein is CASSFSPHQETQYF.

CDR3 sequence: CASSLAGAGGTDTQYF. The CDR3 bases are TGTGCCAGCAGCTTGGCAGGGGCCGGGGGCACAGATACGCAGTATTTT. This chain connects TRBV5-6 to TRBJ2-3, with D tentatively TRBD1 (6 bases). This CDR3 spans 16 amino acids. Germline lookup yields CDR1 SGHDT and CDR2 YYEEEE. V was cut by 0 bases and J by 1 base, with 12 bases left in between.

The chain links TRBV4-1 to TRBJ1-3; D remains ambiguous. The CDR3 contains 16 residues. CDR1 is MGHRA and CDR2 is YSYEKL in the germline V gene. V was shortened by 0 bases and J by 2 bases, with 11 bases between the two germline ends. DNA of the CDR3: TGCGCCAGCAGCCAAGATTCCAGCGGTACTGGAAACACCATATATTTT. Its protein is CASSQDSSGTGNTIYF.

DNA for the CDR3: TGTGCCAGCAGCACACCCCGGGGCCCCTTCTATGGCTACACCTTC. Protein: CASSTPRGPFYGYTF. The chain is built from TRBV28 and TRBJ1-2; TRBD1 might be the D (5 bases). Deletions cut 6 bases from V and 4 bases from J, with 18 bases between. Germline V CDR1 and CDR2: MDHEN, SYDVKM. The CDR3 length is 15 residues.

V usage is TRBV7-3 and J usage is TRBJ1-2, with TRBD1 as a possible D gene (5 bases). This CDR3 has 13 amino acids. The V and J ends lost 5 bases and 4 bases respectively, with 11 bases between them. Germline-derived CDR1 and CDR2 are SGHTA and FQGTGA. CDR3 coding DNA: TGTGCCAGCAGCCCCTGCGGGGGCTATGGCTACACCTTC. It yields the protein CASSPCGGYGYTF. Full variable domain (missing parts from reference TRBV7-3 and TRBJ1-2): GAGVSQTPSNKVTEKGKYVELRCDPISGHTALYWYRQSLGQGPEFLIYFQGTGAADDSGLPNDRFFAVRPEGSVSTLKIQRTERGDSAVYLCASSPCGGYGYTFGSGTRLTVV.

The table lists this clone with a count of one. CDR3 sequence (DNA): TGTGCCAGTTCGGACAGCATTTCTAATGGCTACACCTTC. Protein sequence: CASSDSISNGYTF. V and J are TRBV6-1 and TRBJ1-2; D perhaps matches TRBD1 (6 bases). Germline V gene lookup returns CDR1 MNHNS and CDR2 SASEGT. The CDR3 sequence is 13 residues long. V gave up 9 bases and J gave up 6 bases, with 17 bases separating them.